These 29 T cell receptor beta chains share one sample of origin, sequenced in a study of blood T cell repertoires in COVID-19. TCRdb's table, derived via immunoSEQ multiplex PCR, lists solely in-frame clones and lacks some. The sample has roughly 86,000 clones, about 87% seen once. Sequencing input: peripheral blood. The receptor source for this set is a man aged 40-50 years with acute or convalescent COVID-19.

This rearrangement joins TRBV11-2 to TRBJ2-5, with 7 bases that match TRBD1. Trimming removed 5 bases from V and 7 bases from J; junction bases left unmatched: 7. This CDR3 comprises 13 residues. CDR1 and CDR2 from the germline V gene are SGHAT and FQNNGV. This CDR3 is CASSPTGVATQYF. The CDR3 DNA reads as TGTGCCAGCAGCCCAACAGGGGTGGCGACCCAGTACTTC.

A word on this clone: Within the sample, other DNA sequences also encode this same CDR3. The chain joins TRBV27 to TRBJ1-5, with no clear D. Germline CDR1 and CDR2: MNHEY and SMNVEV (reference sequence). CDR3 length equals 14 residues. The ends were cut back, 2 bases at V and 2 bases at J, with 7 bases in the middle. In DNA, the CDR3 is TGTGCCAGCAGTTTAAGGCAGGGCAATCAGCCCCAGCATTTT. Its protein product is CASSLRQGNQPQHF.

The rearrangement joins TRBV5-4 to TRBJ2-1, with TRBD1 matching over 8 bases. The germline gives CDR1 SGHNT, CDR2 YYREEE (reference sequence). V shed 4 bases, J shed 2 bases, and the junction held 5 bases outside the gene matches. This CDR3 spans 15 amino acids. CDR3 protein: CASSKDRGTYNEQFF. Written as DNA, the CDR3 is TGTGCCAGCAGCAAAGACAGGGGAACCTACAATGAGCAGTTCTTC.

The gene calls are TRBV11-2 and TRBJ2-5, with no clear D. This CDR3 contains 14 residues. V shed 3 bases and J shed 1 base, with 9 bases lying between them. Germline CDR1 and CDR2: SGHAT and FQNNGV. CDR3 DNA sequence: TGTGCCAGCAGCTTCCGAGGAACCCAAGAGACCCAGTACTTC. It translates to CASSFRGTQETQYF.

The rearrangement uses TRBV2 and TRBJ2-1; 8 bases line up with TRBD2. V lost 7 bases and J lost 6; bases outside the gene matches: 2. In germline, CDR1 is SNHLY, CDR2 FYNNEI. This CDR3 comprises 12 residues. The CDR3 sequence: CASKAGGNEQFF. The DNA of the CDR3 is TGTGCCAGCAAGGCGGGAGGCAATGAGCAGTTCTTC. Full variable domain (missing parts from reference TRBV2 and TRBJ2-1): EPEVTQTPSHQVTQMGQEVILRCVPISNHLYFYWYRQILGQKVEFLVSFYNNEISEKSEIFDDQFSVERPDGSNFTLKIRSTKLEDSAMYFCASKAGGNEQFFGPGTRLTVL.

CDR3 DNA: TGTGCCTGGAGTGTGGGAGGGGGGGGAGCTGGCTACACCTTC. It is translated as CAWSVGGGGAGYTF. The genes are TRBV30 and TRBJ1-2, with D possibly matching TRBD1 (6 bases). The CDR3 is 14 amino acids. Germline values: CDR1 GTSNPN, CDR2 SVGIG (reference sequence). Trimming removed 0 bases from V and 7 bases from J, with 15 bases in between.

The rearrangement links TRBV18 to TRBJ2-5; 7 positions match TRBD1. Germline-derived CDR1 and CDR2 are KGHSH and LQKENI. This CDR3 spans 13 amino acids. Losses at the gene ends were 3 bases for V and 5 bases for J; bases not matched to a gene: 3. CDR3 nucleotide sequence: TGTGCCAGCTCACCGCAGGGGGTGGAGACCCAGTACTTC. Translating it yields CASSPQGVETQYF.

This rearrangement joins TRBV7-2 to TRBJ1-5; D might be TRBD1 (5 bases). CDR3 size: 15 residues. Trimming took 3 bases from V and 2 from J, leaving 11 bases between them. Germline V CDR1 and CDR2: SGHTA, FQGNSA. The CDR3: CASSLGGPRNQPQHF. In nucleotides, the CDR3 is TGTGCCAGCAGCTTGGGGGGTCCGCGCAATCAGCCCCAGCATTTT.

This clone was detected a few times. This chain uses TRBV11-2 with TRBJ1-1; D is unresolved. V was pared by 1 base and J by 4 bases, with 10 bases between. Germline V lookup: CDR1 SGHAT, CDR2 FQNNGV. The CDR3 sequence is 14 residues long. CDR3 nucleotide sequence: TGTGCCAGCAGCTTAGGTAAGCGGGGCACTGAAGCTTTCTTT. It translates to CASSLGKRGTEAFF. The whole variable domain, remainder taken from reference TRBV11-2 and TRBJ1-1, is EAGVAQSPRYKIIEKRQSVAFWCNPISGHATLYWYQQILGQGPKLLIQFQNNGVVDDSQLPKDRFSAERLKGVDSTLKIQPAKLEDSAVYLCASSLGKRGTEAFFGQGTRLTVV.

This chain uses TRBV24-1 with TRBJ2-7; tentatively, D is TRBD1 (5 bases). V was shortened by 2 bases and J by 6 bases, with 16 bases between the two germline ends. From germline, CDR1 is KGHDR and CDR2 SFDVKD. The CDR3 is made up of 15 amino acids. DNA for the CDR3: TGTGCCACCAGTGATTCGTCGACAGATGATGGCGAGCAGTACTTC. This codes for CATSDSSTDDGEQYF.

The chain couples TRBV7-2 to TRBJ2-7; tentative D call: TRBD1 (5 bases). The V gene's germline CDR1 is SGHTA and CDR2 FQGNSA. CDR3 size: 14 residues. V was shortened by 3 bases and J by 6 bases, with 15 bases between the two germline ends. The CDR3 DNA reads TGTGCCAGCAGCTTCGACAGTGGCCCCTCCGAGCAGTACTTC. Protein product: CASSFDSGPSEQYF.

In this sample, this clone turned up once. This sequence joins TRBV7-6 and TRBJ1-2; D is perhaps TRBD1 (5 bases). CDR1 and CDR2 (germline): SGHVS, FNYEAQ. V was clipped by 5 bases and J by 5 bases, with 21 bases between them. There are 16 residues in the CDR3. CDR3 in amino acids: CASSNTPGTFRYGYTF. CDR3 nucleotide sequence: TGTGCCAGCAGCAATACTCCCGGGACTTTCCGGTATGGCTACACCTTC.

The rearrangement joins TRBV30 to TRBJ1-4; 9 bases map to TRBD1. This CDR3 is 13 amino acids long. The V gene end was trimmed by 5 bases and the J gene end by 4 bases; junction bases not matched to a gene: 2. CDR1 GTSNPN and CDR2 SVGIG come from the germline V gene (reference sequence). CDR3 bases: TGTGCCTGGGGGACAGGGTTTAATGAAAAACTGTTTTTT. Its protein product is CAWGTGFNEKLFF. The full variable domain, rest sourced from reference TRBV30 and TRBJ1-4, is SQTIHQWPATLVQPVGSPLSLECTVEGTSNPNLYWYRQAAGRGLQLLFYSVGIGQISSEVPQNLSASRPQDRQFILSSKKLLLSDSGFYLCAWGTGFNEKLFFGSGTQLSVL.

The chain combines TRBV9 with TRBJ2-5; TRBD2 might be the D (6 bases). V was trimmed by 4 bases and J by 4 bases, leaving 35 bases between them. There are 21 residues in the CDR3. Germline V lookup: CDR1 SGDLS, CDR2 YYNGEE. DNA of the CDR3: TGTGCCAGCAGCCGAGGTCTGGAACAGAGTTCCTGGAGGGGCGGCATAGAGACCCAGTACTTC. This translates into CASSRGLEQSSWRGGIETQYF.

This clone was recorded a few times. This rearrangement joins TRBV5-6 to TRBJ2-3; TRBD2 is a possible D gene (5 bases). The CDR3 totals 17 residues. Germline loops: CDR1 SGHDT, CDR2 YYEEEE. V shed 2 bases and J shed 1 base, with 17 bases lying between them. The CDR3 DNA follows: TGTGCCAGCAGCTTTGATCGTGAGGTGGAGGGCACAGATACGCAGTATTTT. It codes for CASSFDREVEGTDTQYF. The full variable domain, completed using reference TRBV5-6 and TRBJ2-3, is DAGVTQSPTHLIKTRGQQVTLRCSPKSGHDTVSWYQQALGQGPQFIFQYYEEEERQRGNFPDRFSGHQFPNYSSELNVNALLLGDSALYLCASSFDREVEGTDTQYFGPGTRLTVL.

The V and J genes are TRBV20-1 and TRBJ2-1; possible D gene TRBD1, 6 bases. Germline assignment: CDR1 DFQATT and CDR2 SNEGSKA (reference sequence). The CDR3 is 14 residues long. Trimming left V 3 bases short and J 6 bases short, with 15 bases between. CDR3: CSASTTGIGNEQFF. DNA of the CDR3: TGCAGTGCTAGTACGACAGGTATAGGCAATGAGCAGTTCTTC.

The gene calls are TRBV24-1 and TRBJ1-5, with 7 nucleotides matching TRBD1. CDR3 length equals 16 residues. Germline CDR1 reads KGHDR; CDR2 reads SFDVKD. V lost 3 bases to trimming and J lost 7 bases; unmatched junction nucleotides: 11. CDR3 in DNA: TGTGCCACCAGTGATCCGCGACAGGGTGGACAACAGCCCCAGCATTTT. It is translated as CATSDPRQGGQQPQHF.

The V gene is TRBV6-5, the J gene TRBJ2-1; TRBD2 matches 8 bases. Trimming took 7 bases from V and 3 from J; bases not matched to a gene: 5. In germline, CDR1 is MNHEY, CDR2 SVGAGI. CDR3 length: 14 residues. DNA of the CDR3: TGTGCCAGCATGTCTAGCGGGTTCTACAATGAGCAGTTCTTC. It yields the protein CASMSSGFYNEQFF.

The genes are TRBV9 and TRBJ1-6; 10 bases line up with TRBD1. Germline values: CDR1 SGDLS, CDR2 YYNGEE. This CDR3 has 15 amino acids. V lost 0 bases, J lost 10 bases, and 4 bases stayed unmatched. The CDR3 loop is CASSVDGTGDSPLHF. In DNA form, the CDR3 reads TGTGCCAGCAGCGTAGATGGGACAGGGGACTCACCCCTCCACTTT.

The genes are TRBV7-6 and TRBJ1-6, with 8 bases aligning to TRBD1. The V and J ends lost 6 bases and 9 bases, in that order; junction bases with no gene match: 16. Per the germline V gene, CDR1 is SGHVS and CDR2 is FNYEAQ. There are 17 residues in the CDR3. CDR3 loop: CASSFSTPGTGGSPLHF. Written as DNA, the CDR3 is TGTGCCAGCAGTTTCAGTACGCCCGGGACAGGAGGTTCACCCCTCCACTTT.

The chain uses TRBV15 and TRBJ2-7; possibly TRBD1 for D (6 bases). The CDR3 loop spans 14 amino acids. Germline lookup yields CDR1 LNHNV and CDR2 YYDKDF (reference sequence). V lost 0 bases to trimming and J lost 4 bases, with 10 bases between them. CDR3: CATSRDRGRYEQYF. The CDR3 DNA reads TGTGCCACCAGCAGAGACAGGGGAAGATACGAGCAGTACTTC.

The V and J genes are TRBV14 and TRBJ2-7, with D uncertain. CDR1 is SGHDN, CDR2 FVKESK, per germline. The V end lost 0 bases, the J end lost 7 bases, and 7 bases lay between the germline ends. The CDR3 covers 12 residues. The DNA for the CDR3 is TGTGCCAGCAGCCAAGAACCGAGGGAGCAGTACTTC. Its translation is CASSQEPREQYF.

This sequence joins TRBV20-1 and TRBJ1-5; TRBD1 matches 7 bases. CDR1 is DFQATT and CDR2 is SNEGSKA in the germline V gene (reference sequence). V dropped 3 bases and J dropped 7; count of bases not matched to a gene: 18. The CDR3 length is 17 residues. The CDR3 nucleotides are TGCAGTGCTAGTAGTTCAGGGGATAGGGGGCGTTACCAGCCCCAGCATTTT. It is translated as CSASSSGDRGRYQPQHF.

The rearrangement uses TRBV19 and TRBJ1-2, with 8 positions matching TRBD1. The CDR3 has 17 amino acids. Germline-derived CDR1 and CDR2 are LNHDA and SQIVND (reference sequence). V was clipped by 5 bases and J by 0 bases; unmatched bases: 11. The CDR3 loop reads CASSSQTGALPNYGYTF. The CDR3 bases are TGTGCCAGTAGTTCTCAGACAGGGGCCCTACCTAACTATGGCTACACCTTC.

The chain combines TRBV11-3 with TRBJ2-3; D not certain. V lost 2 bases and J lost 6, with 9 bases in between. CDR3 size: 13 residues. Germline V lookup: CDR1 SGHNT, CDR2 YENEEA. Here the CDR3 DNA reads TGTGCCAGCAGCTTAAGTCGGTCCGATACGCAGTATTTT. It encodes CASSLSRSDTQYF.

V gene TRBV14 combines with J gene TRBJ1-4; D is unresolved. The V gene lost 0 bases and the J gene lost 5 bases, with 10 bases spanning the gap. Germline CDR1 reads SGHDN; CDR2 reads FVKESK. The CDR3 totals 15 residues. CDR3 residues: CASSQETGANEKLFF. CDR3 sequence (DNA): TGTGCCAGCAGCCAAGAGACCGGAGCCAATGAAAAACTGTTTTTT. Combining the CDR3 with reference TRBV14 and TRBJ1-4 gives the whole variable domain EAGVTQFPSHSVIEKGQTVTLRCDPISGHDNLYWYRRVMGKEIKFLLHFVKESKQDESGMPNNRFLAERTGGTYSTLKVQPAELEDSGVYFCASSQETGANEKLFFGSGTQLSVL.

Turning to this clone: At one end the junction does not follow the germline gene, possibly because of a read error. The J gene is TRBJ2-3, the V gene TRBV27; 8 bases are a match to TRBD2. This CDR3 has 15 amino acids. Germline assignment: CDR1 MNHEY and CDR2 SMNVEV (reference sequence). The CDR3 region has the DNA TGTGCCAGCAAATCGGGGGGGACTAGTATAGATACGCAATATTTT. Protein product: CASKSGGTSIDTQYF.

DNA for the CDR3: TGTGCCAGCAGCTTAGCAGCGGGGATGGAGCAGTTCTTC. Amino acids: CASSLAAGMEQFF. This rearrangement joins TRBV11-3 to TRBJ2-1; 7 bases line up with TRBD2. Germline CDR1 SGHNT, CDR2 YENEEA. J lost 10 bases, V lost 1 base, and 4 bases had no gene match. CDR3 length: 13 amino acids.

In DNA form, the CDR3 reads TGTGCCAGCAGTGAAGCGGGGGCCGCCGGCGAGACCCAGTACTTC. Translation gives CASSEAGAAGETQYF. V usage is TRBV6-1 and J usage is TRBJ2-5; a possible D gene is TRBD1 (6 bases). The germline gives CDR1 MNHNS, CDR2 SASEGT. Trimming took 0 bases from V and 5 from J, leaving 13 bases between them. The CDR3 consists of 15 residues.